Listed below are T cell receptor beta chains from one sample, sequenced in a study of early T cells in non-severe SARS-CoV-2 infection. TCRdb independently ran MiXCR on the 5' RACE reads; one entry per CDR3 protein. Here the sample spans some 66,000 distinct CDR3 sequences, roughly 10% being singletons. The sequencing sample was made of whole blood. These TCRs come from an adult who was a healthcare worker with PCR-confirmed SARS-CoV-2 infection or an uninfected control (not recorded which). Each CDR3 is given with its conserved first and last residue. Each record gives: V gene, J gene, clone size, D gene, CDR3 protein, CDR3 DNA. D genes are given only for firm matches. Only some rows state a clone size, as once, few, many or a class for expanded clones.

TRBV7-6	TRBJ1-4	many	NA	CASSLVGVANEKLFF	TGTGCCAGCAGCTTAGTGGGGGTGGCTAATGAAAAACTGTTTTTT
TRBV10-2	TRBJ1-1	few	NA	CASRVDGGTEAFF	TGCGCCAGCAGGGTAGACGGGGGAACTGAAGCTTTCTTT
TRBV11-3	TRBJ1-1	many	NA	CASSLGGRNTEAFF	TGTGCCAGCAGCTTAGGGGGGCGAAACACTGAAGCTTTCTTT
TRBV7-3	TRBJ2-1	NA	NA	CASSFKGSSYNEQFF	TGTGCCAGCAGCTTTAAGGGGAGCTCCTACAATGAGCAGTTCTTC
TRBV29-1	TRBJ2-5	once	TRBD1	CSAMTGGQETQYF	TGCAGCGCCATGACAGGGGGCCAAGAGACCCAGTACTTC
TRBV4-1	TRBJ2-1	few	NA	CASSHLPGADNEQFF	TGCGCCAGCAGCCACCTCCCGGGGGCGGACAATGAGCAGTTCTTC
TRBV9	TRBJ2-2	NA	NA	CASSVTQRGTGELFF	TGTGCCAGCAGCGTCACCCAGAGGGGCACCGGGGAGCTGTTTTTT
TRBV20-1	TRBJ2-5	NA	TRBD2	CSAHLATSGRKTQYF	TGCAGTGCTCATCTCGCAACTAGCGGGAGGAAGACCCAGTACTTC
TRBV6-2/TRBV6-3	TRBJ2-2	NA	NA	CASSYSRSRTRDLATGELFF	TGTGCCAGCAGTTACTCGAGAAGCAGGACGCGGGACTTGGCCACCGGGGAGCTGTTTTTT
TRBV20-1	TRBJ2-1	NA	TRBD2	CSATLLAATYNEQFF	TGCAGTGCTACACTACTAGCGGCTACCTACAATGAGCAGTTCTTC
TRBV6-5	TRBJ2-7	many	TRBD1	CASSSLRQGYSYEQYF	TGTGCCAGCAGTTCCCTCCGACAGGGGTACTCCTACGAGCAGTACTTC
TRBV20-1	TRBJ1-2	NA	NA	CSAIRQGYGYTF	TGCAGTGCTATCCGGCAGGGATACGGCTACACCTTC
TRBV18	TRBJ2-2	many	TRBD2	CASSPAPWLAGAAGELFF	TGTGCCAGCTCACCAGCGCCATGGCTAGCGGGAGCGGCCGGGGAGCTGTTTTTT
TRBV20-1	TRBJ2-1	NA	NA	CSARDLGATSGQSEFF	TGCAGTGCTAGAGATCTCGGAGCGACTTCTGGACAATCTGAGTTCTTC
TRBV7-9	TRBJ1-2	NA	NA	CASSLLGGSLGYTF	TGTGCCAGCAGTCTCTTAGGGGGTTCTCTTGGCTACACCTTC
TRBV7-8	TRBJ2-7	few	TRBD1	CASSLLGTGYYEQYF	TGTGCCAGCAGCTTACTTGGGACAGGGTACTACGAGCAGTACTTC
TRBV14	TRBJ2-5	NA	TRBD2	CASSQDRGVYQETQYF	TGTGCCAGCAGCCAAGATCGGGGGGTATACCAAGAGACCCAGTACTTC
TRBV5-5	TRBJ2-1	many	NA	CASSMVLKGPVRNEQFF	TGTGCCAGCAGCATGGTACTTAAGGGCCCAGTTAGGAATGAGCAGTTCTTC
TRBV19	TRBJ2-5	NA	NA	CASSTRHKGGPQETQYF	TGTGCCAGTAGTACCCGACACAAGGGGGGCCCACAAGAGACCCAGTACTTC
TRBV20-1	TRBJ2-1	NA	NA	CSASNRDNEFRNEQFF	TGCAGTGCTAGCAACCGGGACAATGAGTTCAGGAATGAGCAGTTCTTC
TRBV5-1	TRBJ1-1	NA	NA	CASSLQAGVEAFF	TGCGCCAGCAGCTTGCAGGCAGGGGTTGAAGCTTTCTTT
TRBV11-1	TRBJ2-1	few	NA	CASGWTGIYNEQFF	TGTGCCAGCGGTTGGACTGGGATTTACAATGAGCAGTTCTTC
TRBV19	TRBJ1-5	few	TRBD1	CASSHPDRASNQPQHF	TGTGCCAGTAGCCATCCGGACAGGGCTAGCAATCAGCCCCAGCATTTT
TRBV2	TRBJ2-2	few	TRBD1	CASSQRDSSNTGELFF	TGTGCCAGCAGTCAACGGGACAGTTCGAACACCGGGGAGCTGTTTTTT
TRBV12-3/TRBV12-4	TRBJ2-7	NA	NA	CASSPDWANSYEQYF	TGTGCCAGCAGTCCCGACTGGGCCAATTCCTACGAGCAGTACTTC
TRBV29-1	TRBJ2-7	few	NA	CSVEAGITYEQYF	TGCAGCGTTGAGGCAGGAATAACCTACGAGCAGTACTTC
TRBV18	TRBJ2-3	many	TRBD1	CASSPTDRVDTQYF	TGTGCCAGCTCACCAACTGACAGGGTGGATACGCAGTATTTT